The present entry profiles one T cell receptor (beta chain) with its context. This clone's antigen is unknown. One base away there is no much larger clone; base qualities are not given. These data belong to a study of Ad26.COV2.S vaccination and SARS-CoV-2 variants (dated by TCRdb to the early 2020s). The study in broad terms: Vaccine-arm donors came from COV1001, a multicentre, randomized, double-blind, placebo-controlled phase I-IIa trial of Ad26.COV2.S in healthy adults. Ad26.COV2.S was given intramuscularly at 5x10^10 or 1x10^11 viral particles, as a single shot or as two shots 56 days apart. The specificity and breadth of SARS-CoV-2-reactive T cell receptors after Ad26.COV2.S vaccination were assessed by TCRbeta repertoire sequencing. A total of about 30 samples were included in the TCR-sequenced set, comprising around 19 Ad26.COV2.S vaccine recipients, 5 placebo recipients and 8 SARS-CoV-2 convalescent individuals. Trial participants were randomized into five groups of five, in which low-dose or high-dose Ad26.COV2.S was given once or twice, or placebo was given on both occasions. Investigators remained blinded to trial group allocation during experiments and outcome assessment.

The immunoSEQ Assay was the method used to sequence TCRbeta CDR3 regions. After extraction, genomic DNA underwent amplification by bias-controlled multiplex PCR, followed by high-throughput sequencing. Regarding the original processing steps: To quantify the absolute abundance of every unique TCRbeta CDR3 region, sequences were collapsed and filtered. Usable DNA was measured by amplifying reference genes present in all nucleated cells, and TCRbeta template counts were normalized to that usable DNA to estimate T cell fraction. Repertoire TCRs were annotated as SARS-CoV-2-specific by exact matching of V gene, CDR3 amino acid sequence and J gene to a known reactive TCR set. The reference SARS-CoV-2 TCR set came from MIRA and was filtered for enrichment in COVID-19-positive ImmuneCODE repertoires, removing public or cross-reactive TCRs. Based on the MIRA antigens, annotated TCRs were further analysed at the level of specific ORF or position within ORF. Depth was the summed frequency of annotated unique rearrangements, while breadth was defined as annotated unique rearrangements over total unique productive rearrangements. Two-sided Wilcoxon rank-sum tests were used to compare TCR breadth between groups. What TCRdb holds here is the immuneACCESS table cut down to in-frame rearrangements. Part of the clones is not present; checked against another copy, under half of the missing clones reflect an unresolved V gene, and the others are unexplained. Clone size and the V and J calls come from that table; the DNA yielded D and trimming. The sample data list about 420,000 clones, and 88% of these were observed just once. The ten largest clones take up 3.6% of the sample.

Broad study findings and their caveats: Ad26.COV2.S recipients had higher spike-specific TCR breadth than placebo recipients (P = 0.0014). Comparing responses between vaccine doses or regimens was not something the study was powered to do. It was noted by the authors that total T cell responses may have been underestimated by the TCR breadth and depth analyses. After vaccination, substantial breadth of spike-specific CD8+ and CD4+ T cell responses was reported. Non-spike TCR breadth was comparable between vaccine and placebo recipients, consistent with the vaccine containing only spike.

In light of the paper, this sample's treatment or condition label describes: roughly 20 received Ad26.COV2.S at low or high dose, single or two shots; roughly five received placebo; per-sample allocation not given. For vaccine and placebo recipients, the sequenced repertoires came from samples collected on day 63 after the first injection. Cohort 1b enrolled 25 to 30 adults aged 18-55 years at a single site in Boston, USA, between 29 July and 7 August 2020. As a vaccine, Ad26.COV2.S was a replication-incompetent adenovirus type 26 vector that expressed a prefusion-stabilized SARS-CoV-2 spike protein derived from the original Wuhan strain. Here V drops 1 base and J drops 6 bases, and the junction holds 9 bases not matched to any gene. The CDR3, cysteine through phenylalanine, is 17 amino acids long. The only DNA kept is the CDR3, 51 bases in frame from the first base. CDR1 and CDR2 are drawn from the germline V gene: SGHTA, FQGNSA.

The source material was peripheral blood, sampled in a trial of Ad26.COV2.S vaccine versus placebo. The rearrangement joined TRBV7-2 to TRBJ2-3, with 11 middle bases fitting TRBD1. The sequence was obtained from a person between 18 and 59 years old who received the Ad26.COV2.S COVID-19 vaccine or a placebo. For the CDR3, the sequence is CASSLDGPGQGEDTQYF. The sequenced DNA is TGTGCCAGCAGCTTAGATGGTCCGGGACAGGGGGAGGATACGCAGTATTTT.